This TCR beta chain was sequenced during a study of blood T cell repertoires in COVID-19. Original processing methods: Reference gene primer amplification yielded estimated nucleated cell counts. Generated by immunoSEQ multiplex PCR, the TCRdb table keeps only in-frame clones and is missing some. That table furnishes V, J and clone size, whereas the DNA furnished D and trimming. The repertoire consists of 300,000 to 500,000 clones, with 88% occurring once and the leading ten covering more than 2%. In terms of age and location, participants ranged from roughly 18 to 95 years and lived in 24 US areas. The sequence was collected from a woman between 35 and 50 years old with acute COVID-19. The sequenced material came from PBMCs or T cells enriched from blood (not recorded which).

CDR3 bases: TGTGCCAGCAGCCAAGTATCGGCTAGCGGGGGGCAGTATTTT. It encodes CASSQVSASGGQYF. V gene TRBV3-1 (or the pseudogene TRBV3-2) combines with J gene TRBJ2-3; 10 nucleotides agree with TRBD2. This CDR3 has 14 amino acids. V gave up 1 base and J gave up 11 bases; unmatched junction bases: 6. The germline V gene encodes CDR1 LGHDT and CDR2 YNNKEL (reference sequence).